This is a list of T cell receptor beta chains from one sample in a study of T cells in Graves' hyperthyroidism and ophthalmopathy. MiXCR, run by TCRdb on the multiplex PCR reads, gives a single entry per CDR3 protein. The sample includes about 350,000 distinct CDR3 sequences, about 15% seen only once; the top ten take just under 25%. Sequenced sample: blood. These TCRs come from a woman aged 25 to 39 with Graves' hyperthyroidism. Both conserved end residues are part of each CDR3. The D gene is left open where the match is weak. The listing skips clone size in some rows; elsewhere it reads once, few, many or a size class.

size	V	J	D	CDR3	DNA
-	TRBV6-5	TRBJ2-4	-	CASSYRDEGENIQYF	TGTGCCAGCAGTTACAGGGACGAGGGCGAAAACATTCAGTACTTC
many	TRBV6-2/TRBV6-3	TRBJ2-2	TRBD2	CASSYVGLAGPNTGELFF	TGTGCCAGCAGTTACGTCGGACTAGCGGGACCGAACACCGGGGAGCTGTTTTTT
many	TRBV7-9	TRBJ2-1	TRBD2	CASSSGGGNEQFF	TGTGCCAGCAGCTCGGGAGGGGGAAATGAGCAGTTCTTC
many	TRBV6-5	TRBJ2-1	-	CASSYLASAYNEQFF	TGTGCCAGCAGTTACTTGGCTAGCGCCTACAATGAGCAGTTCTTC
many	TRBV2	TRBJ2-7	-	CASSGDRIYEQYF	TGTGCCAGCAGTGGGGATCGGATCTACGAGCAGTACTTC
many	TRBV6-1	TRBJ2-7	-	CASSSWLGEQYF	TGTGCCAGCAGTTCTTGGTTGGGGGAGCAGTACTTC
few	TRBV4-3	TRBJ1-4	-	CASSRRGSTNEKLFF	TGCGCCAGCAGCCGGCGGGGCTCCACTAATGAAAAACTGTTTTTT
many	TRBV28	TRBJ2-1	-	CASGLVSSYNEQFF	TGTGCCAGCGGATTAGTCAGCTCCTACAATGAGCAGTTCTTC
many	TRBV9	TRBJ1-4	-	CASSGGTNEKLFF	TGTGCCAGCAGCGGTGGAACTAATGAAAAACTGTTTTTT
-	TRBV5-8	TRBJ2-3	TRBD2	CASSLVFSGSGADTQYF	TGTGCCAGCAGCTTGGTTTTTAGCGGGAGTGGTGCAGATACGCAGTATTTT
many	TRBV28	TRBJ2-7	TRBD2	CASSSPTSGRSRYEQYF	TGTGCCAGCAGTTCGCCGACTAGCGGGAGGAGTCGGTACGAGCAGTACTTC
few	TRBV25-1	TRBJ2-7	-	CASSPPHFYEQYF	TGTGCCAGCTCCCCGCCCCATTTCTACGAGCAGTACTTC